The T cell receptor beta chain described here comes from a study of spatial heterogeneity in lung cancer (dated by TCRdb to between 2017 and 2020). As for the study more broadly: Beta-chain transcripts were consistently detected in greater numbers than alpha-chain transcripts, which likely reflected higher beta-chain transcript abundance. In tumor regions, TCR transcript counts showed a strong correlation with a T cell transcriptional module score derived from matched bulk RNA-seq. In the raw uncorrected reads, each unique combination of TCR and UMI appeared more than ten times on average. In non-small cell lung cancer, the study made a quantitative comparison of TCR alpha and beta repertoires among multiple tumor regions, matched nontumor lung and blood. Nonsynonymous mutation counts, determined by whole-exome sequencing of tumor tissue, were related to TCR repertoire features. Both alpha and beta chains were TCR-sequenced in samples taken at surgery, namely 220 tumor regions, 62 to 65 matched nontumor lung samples and just over 55 PBMC samples. Results and caveats for the whole study, not just this receptor: Estimated TCR-seq coverage of tumor T cells was only 7% to 8.5% for alpha chains and around 14% for beta chains. The tumor nonsynonymous mutation count correlated with the number of expanded alpha and beta TCRs within the tumor. Confirming at a functional level the hypothesis that regional TCRs recognize regional mutations was considered to require additional single-cell paired TCR alpha and beta sequencing. Counts of ubiquitous and regional expanded TCRs were found to correlate with counts of ubiquitous and regional nonsynonymous mutations, respectively.

The time point tag for this specimen amounts to: sample taken at primary tumor resection. Donors were some 70 patients with early-stage, untreated non-small cell lung cancer from the lung TRACERx cohort. TCR sequencing used whole RNA extracted from tumor and nontumor lung tissue, or from cryopreserved PBMC samples, without cell sorting. Patients were selected for TCR sequencing only if sufficient RNA was available from at least two tumor regions. Before being selected, tumor and adjacent nontumor lung specimens were reviewed by a lung pathologist. Library method: 5' RACE. Sequenced using a NextSeq 500. The TCR library protocol attached a unique molecular identifier to each TCR cDNA molecule to allow correction of PCR and sequencing errors. Per the authors' processing: Decombinator tools were used for TCR identification, UMI-based error correction and CDR3 extraction. Expanded TCRs were defined as those above a frequency of 2 per 1,000, corresponding to the top 1% of the tumor frequency distribution. Expanded tumor TCRs were classed as regional if statistically deemed absent (corrected P<0.05) from at least one tumor region, otherwise ubiquitous. Renyi diversity was computed with the R vegan package after each repertoire had been subsampled 100 times to 5,000 TCRs. To build CDR3 similarity networks, amino acid triplet string-kernel similarity was used, and CDR3s were connected when their pairwise similarity was above 0.82. TCRdb applied fastp at Q25 and MiXCR to the public reads, then kept only in-frame beta chains. Rows matching on CDR3 protein sequence are summarized as one entry with the most common DNA and genes. The V and J calls and clone size come from TCRdb's table, not from the authors' own analysis. The sample table records about 6,000 distinct CDR3 sequences; approximately 9.1% of these occur just once. The ten top clones hold about a quarter of the sample.

By share, this clonotype ranks as medium-sized (0.01 to 0.1%). It has no known antigen specificity. Base-call qualities are not available, and no considerably larger clone is one nucleotide away. V loses 6 bases at its end and J loses 8 bases; junction bases beyond the gene matches: 4. The CDR3 numbers 13 residues from cysteine through phenylalanine. Left in the record is the CDR3 DNA by itself, 39 bases read in frame from the first base. For CDR1 and CDR2, the germline V gene lists MNHEY and SVGAGI. This clonotype was obtained from a female donor with early-stage non-small cell lung cancer. This receptor chain uses TRBV6-5 and TRBJ2-3; TRBD2 fits 11 bases in the junction. The starting material was lung tumor tissue, obtained at surgery. The CDR3 region has the sequence CASSGTSGGTQYF. The DNA sequence reads TGTGCCAGCAGCGGGACTAGCGGCGGTACGCAGTATTTT.